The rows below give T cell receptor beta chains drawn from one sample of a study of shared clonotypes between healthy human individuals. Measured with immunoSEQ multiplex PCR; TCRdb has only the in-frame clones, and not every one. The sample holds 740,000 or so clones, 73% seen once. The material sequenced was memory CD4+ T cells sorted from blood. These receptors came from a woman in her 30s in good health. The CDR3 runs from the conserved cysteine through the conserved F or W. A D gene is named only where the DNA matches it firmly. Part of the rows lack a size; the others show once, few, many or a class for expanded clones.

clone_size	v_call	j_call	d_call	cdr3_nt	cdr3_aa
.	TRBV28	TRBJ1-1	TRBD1	TGTGCCAGCAGCAGGACAGGACTGACATCGAAGAACACTTTTCCTTTCTTT	CASSRTGLTSKNTFPFF
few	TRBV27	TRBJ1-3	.	TGTGCCAGCAATGACTCCTCTGGAAACACCATATATTTT	CASNDSSGNTIYF
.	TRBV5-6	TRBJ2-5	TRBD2	TGTGCCAGCAGCTTGGCGTTGGGAGGACTAGCGGGTCTAAGGTACTTC	CASSLALGGLAGLRYF
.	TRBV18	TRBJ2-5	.	TGTGCCAGCTCGCCAACTGCCCAAGAGACCCAGTACTTC	CASSPTAQETQYF
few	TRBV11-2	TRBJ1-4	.	TGTGCCAGCAGCCGAGACCGGAATGAAAAACTGTTTTTT	CASSRDRNEKLFF
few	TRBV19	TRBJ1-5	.	TGTGCCAGTACTGGGTTTAGCAATCAGCCCCAGCATTTT	CASTGFSNQPQHF
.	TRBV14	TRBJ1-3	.	TGTGCCAGCAGCCAAGCCAGTAAGGGCTCGGCGAGAAACACCATATATTTT	CASSQASKGSARNTIYF
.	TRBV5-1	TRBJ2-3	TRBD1	TGCGCCAGCAGCTGGACAGGGTCAGATACGCAGTATTTT	CASSWTGSDTQYF
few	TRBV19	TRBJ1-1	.	TGTGCCAGTAGTATTAACAGGGCTGAAGCTTTCTTT	CASSINRAEAFF
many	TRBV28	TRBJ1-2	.	TGTGCCAGCCGCCCCGGGGGCCCTCTCGGCTACACCTTC	CASRPGGPLGYTF
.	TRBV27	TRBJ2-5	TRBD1	TGTGCCAGCAGTCTCCGGGACAGGGTTATGGAGACCCAGTACTTC	CASSLRDRVMETQYF
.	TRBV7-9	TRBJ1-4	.	TGTGCCAGCAGGGGGGCATCTGGGGAATACGAAAAACTGTTTTTT	CASRGASGEYEKLFF
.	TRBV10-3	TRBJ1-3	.	TGTGCCATCAAGAAGGGAGGTTCTGGAAACACCATATATTTT	CAIKKGGSGNTIYF
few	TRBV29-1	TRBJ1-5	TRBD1	TGCAGCGTTGCGGCAGGGGGCAGCAATCAGCCCCAGCATTTT	CSVAAGGSNQPQHF
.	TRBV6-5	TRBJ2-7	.	TGTGCCAGCAGTTATTCCTACTACCCTCCATCCTACGAGCAGTACTTC	CASSYSYYPPSYEQYF
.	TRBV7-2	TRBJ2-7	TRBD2	TGTGCCAGCAGCCCTTGGACTAGCGGGAGTGGGGAGCAGTACTTC	CASSPWTSGSGEQYF
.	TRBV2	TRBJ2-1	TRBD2	TGTGCCAGCAGGGGCGGGGGGTACAATGAGCAGTTCTTC	CASRGGGYNEQFF
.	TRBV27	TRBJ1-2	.	TGTGCCAGCAGTTTATCTTTCAGGGACTATGGCTACACCTTC	CASSLSFRDYGYTF